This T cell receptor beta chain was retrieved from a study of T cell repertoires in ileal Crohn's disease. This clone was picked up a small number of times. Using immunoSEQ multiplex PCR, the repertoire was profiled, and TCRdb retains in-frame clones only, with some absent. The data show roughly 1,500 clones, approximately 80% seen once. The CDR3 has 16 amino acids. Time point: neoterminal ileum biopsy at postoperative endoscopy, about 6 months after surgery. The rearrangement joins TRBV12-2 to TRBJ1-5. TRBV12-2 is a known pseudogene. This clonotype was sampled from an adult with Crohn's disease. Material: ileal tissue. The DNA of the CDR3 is TGTGCAAGTCGCTTAGCTGTGAGGGTCCTCAATCAGCCCCAGCATTTT. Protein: CASRLAVRVLNQPQHF.